Presented here are 30 T cell receptor beta chains from one specimen sequenced in a study of breast tumors, draining lymph nodes, adjacent tissues. The lymph nodes were axillary draining lymph nodes from breast cancer patients. TCRdb recomputed calls from the multiplex PCR reads with MiXCR, one row per CDR3 protein. Counted here are 130,000 or so distinct CDR3 sequences, about 33% occurring once; the ten biggest clones make up 2% to 2.5%. The sample was axillary lymph node tissue. All receptors derive from a female donor with breast cancer. Some clones in this sample may be carry-over from other donors' samples.

A few counts support this clonotype. A much larger clonotype is one base distant, so this may be a read error. The chain has TRBV13 and TRBJ2-7; tentatively, D is TRBD2 (6 bases). Trimming stripped 2 bases from V and 4 bases from J, with 12 bases between. This CDR3 has 14 amino acids. Looked up from germline, CDR1 is PRHDT and CDR2 is FYEKMQ (reference sequence). CDR3 region: CASSLRRGSYEQYV. The CDR3 coding sequence is TGTGCCAGCAGCTTACGCCGGGGGAGTTACGAGCAGTACGTC.

This clonotype was counted ten times or more. This sequence joins TRBV4-1 and TRBJ2-5; D is unresolved. V was clipped by 1 base and J by 4 bases, with 7 bases between them. Germline V gives CDR1 MGHRA, CDR2 YSYEKL. This CDR3 is 13 amino acids long. Written as DNA, the CDR3 is TGCGCCAGCAGCCAAGTAACAGTAGAGACCCAGTACTTC. Its protein product is CASSQVTVETQYF.

This clonotype was detected only once. This may be a read error: a much more frequent sequence differs by one nucleotide. The chain recombines TRBV20-1 with TRBJ2-6; tentative D call: TRBD1 (5 bases). The germline V gene encodes CDR1 DFQATT and CDR2 SNEGSKA (reference sequence). This CDR3 is built from 14 residues. The CDR3 DNA reads as TGCAGTGCGGTCGCAGACTCTGGGGCCACCGTCCTGACTTTC. It codes for CSAVADSGATVLTF.

About this clonotype: A junction boundary mismatches the germline segment, possibly from a read error. This sequence joins TRBV19 and TRBJ2-6; TRBD1 might be the D (6 bases). Germline CDR1 and CDR2: LNHDA and SQIVND (reference sequence). CDR3 size: 18 residues. The CDR3 region is CASSRWTVGSSGANVLTF. The CDR3 DNA follows: TGTGCCAGTAGTAGATGGACAGTGGGTTCCTCTGGGGCCAACGTCCTGACCTTC.

This clonotype was found many times. V and J are TRBV19 and TRBJ1-5; TRBD1 might be the D (6 bases). V lost 5 bases and J 1 base, leaving 15 bases between the germline ends. CDR3 length: 16 residues. Germline V gene lookup returns CDR1 LNHDA and CDR2 SQIVND (reference sequence). The CDR3 sequence is CASSPRTAGSNQPQHF. For the CDR3, the DNA is TGTGCCAGTAGTCCTCGGACAGCGGGGAGCAATCAGCCCCAGCATTTT.

This clonotype was observed many times. V is TRBV12-3 or TRBV12-4 and J is TRBJ1-2; 10 bases are shared with TRBD1. J was trimmed by 5 bases and V by 7 bases; bases with no gene match: 7. The CDR3 totals 14 residues. The DNA for the CDR3 is TGTGCCAGCATCCGGACAGGGGGGAATTATGGCTACACCTTC. It translates to CASIRTGGNYGYTF.

As DNA, the CDR3 is TGCGCCAGTAGCCCAGGGGATGGAAACACCATATATTTT. Translation gives CASSPGDGNTIYF. This chain joins TRBV10-1 and TRBJ1-3; weak D call: TRBD1 (6 bases). Between the trimmed V and J ends, which lost 9 bases and 3 bases, there was a span of 12 bases. The CDR3 length is 13 residues. Germline CDR1 and CDR2: WNHNN and SYGVQD (reference sequence).

Concerning this clonotype: At one boundary the junction diverges from the germline segment, which might be a read error. The V call is TRBV2, the J call TRBJ2-4, with TRBD2 matching over 9 bases. CDR3 length: 15 amino acids. CDR1 is SNHLY, CDR2 FYNNEI, per germline. CDR3 amino acids: CASSEGSSGDKAQYF. The DNA for the CDR3 is TGTGCCAGCAGCGAAGGGTCTAGCGGGGACAAGGCCCAGTACTTC.

The gene calls are TRBV24-1 and TRBJ2-3; TRBD1 might be the D (5 bases). The CDR3 totals 16 residues. The V end was cut by 1 base, the J end by 2 bases, with 12 bases between. Germline lookup yields CDR1 KGHDR and CDR2 SFDVKD. The DNA of the CDR3 is TGTGCCACCAGTGATTTCAAGGGGCAGACCACAGATACGCAGTATTTT. Its protein is CATSDFKGQTTDTQYF.

Worth noting for this clonotype: A single base separates this from a much larger clone, so it may be a read error. The gene calls are TRBV28 and TRBJ1-5; D is uncertain. Trimming pared 5 bases from V and 4 bases from J, leaving 12 bases between. The V gene's germline CDR1 is MDHEN and CDR2 SYDVKM. The CDR3 contains 14 residues. The CDR3 region has the DNA TGTGCCAGCAGTGATTACAAGGCAAATCAGCCCCAGCATTTT. Translation gives CASSDYKANQPQHF.

The chain joins TRBV5-1 to TRBJ2-1; D gene ambiguous. Germline CDR1 and CDR2: SGHRS and YFSETQ. The CDR3 runs 13 residues. The V end lost 5 bases, the J end lost 4 bases, and 10 bases lay between the germline ends. The CDR3: CASRPTPYNEQFF. As DNA, the CDR3 is TGCGCCAGCAGACCGACACCTTACAATGAGCAGTTCTTC.

There are many counts of this clonotype. The rearrangement uses TRBV5-1 and TRBJ2-3; D might be TRBD2 (5 bases). CDR3 length: 14 residues. The V end lost 7 bases, the J end lost 0 bases, and 12 bases lay between the germline ends. In germline, CDR1 is SGHRS, CDR2 YFSETQ. The CDR3 protein is CASDRGHSTDTQYF. In nucleotides, the CDR3 is TGCGCCAGCGACCGGGGTCATAGCACAGATACGCAGTATTTT.

This clonotype was counted many times. The rearrangement uses TRBV4-1 and TRBJ1-5; D perhaps matches TRBD1 (5 bases). There are 16 residues in the CDR3. The ends were cut back, 2 bases at V and 2 bases at J, with 13 bases in the middle. Germline V gene data show CDR1 as MGHRA and CDR2 as YSYEKL. CDR3 DNA sequence: TGCGCCAGCAGCCAAAATTCAGGGATTGGCAATCAGCCCCAGCATTTT. It codes for CASSQNSGIGNQPQHF.

The rearrangement uses TRBV12-3 or TRBV12-4 and TRBJ2-2, with 8 positions matching TRBD2. J was trimmed by 5 bases and V by 3 bases; bases with no gene match: 2. The CDR3 has 14 residues. CDR3 in amino acids: CASSFGGGTGELFF. CDR3 coding DNA: TGTGCCAGCAGTTTCGGGGGGGGGACCGGGGAGCTGTTTTTT.

A few counts support this clonotype. The chain recombines TRBV28 with TRBJ1-4, with D unclear. Trimming removed 4 bases from V and 10 bases from J, with 10 bases in between. CDR3 length equals 12 residues. CDR1 is MDHEN and CDR2 is SYDVKM in the germline V gene. The CDR3 loop is CASSSGRGKLFF. The CDR3 nucleotides read TGTGCCAGCAGTTCTGGACGGGGAAAACTGTTTTTT.

The chain links TRBV11-2 to TRBJ2-3, with TRBD1 matching 7 bases. The CDR3 contains 15 residues. Trimming at V came to 4 bases and at J to 2 bases, leaving 6 bases not matched to a gene. Germline loops: CDR1 SGHAT, CDR2 FQNNGV. The CDR3 reads CASSSTGHVTDTQYF. The CDR3 coding sequence is TGTGCCAGCAGCTCGACAGGGCACGTCACAGATACGCAGTATTTT.

The chain uses TRBV27 and TRBJ1-2; TRBD1 matches at 7 bases. Germline V CDR1 and CDR2: MNHEY, SMNVEV (reference sequence). CDR3 length equals 15 residues. V was pared by 2 bases and J by 5 bases, with 8 bases of the junction left unmatched. The CDR3 protein is CASSLNDRVTYGYTF. CDR3 DNA sequence: TGTGCCAGCAGTTTAAACGACAGGGTAACATATGGCTACACCTTC.

This clonotype has a count of ten or more. The genes are TRBV2 and TRBJ2-4, with no clear D. Germline V gene lookup returns CDR1 SNHLY and CDR2 FYNNEI. The CDR3 is 13 amino acids. V was pared by 9 bases and J by 6 bases, with 15 bases between. The CDR3 protein is CASNQAPVNIQYF. CDR3 sequence (DNA): TGTGCCAGTAATCAGGCCCCCGTAAACATTCAGTACTTC. Combining the CDR3 with reference TRBV2 and TRBJ2-4 gives the whole variable domain EPEVTQTPSHQVTQMGQEVILRCVPISNHLYFYWYRQILGQKVEFLVSFYNNEISEKSEIFDDQFSVERPDGSNFTLKIRSTKLEDSAMYFCASNQAPVNIQYFGAGTRLSVL.

The rearrangement joins TRBV4-1 to TRBJ1-1, with D perhaps TRBD1 (6 bases). This CDR3 has 15 residues. Trimming removed 3 bases at V and 6 bases at J, with 17 bases between. Germline CDR1 and CDR2: MGHRA and YSYEKL. CDR3 loop: CASSQAGRDNPEAFF. The CDR3 DNA reads TGCGCCAGCAGCCAGGCAGGGAGGGACAATCCTGAAGCTTTCTTT.

This clonotype showed up just once. The chain combines TRBV7-9 with TRBJ2-7; TRBD1 aligns across 11 bases. Trimming at V came to 4 bases and at J to 6 bases, leaving 5 bases not matched to a gene. This CDR3 region has 14 residues. CDR1 SEHNR and CDR2 FQNEAQ come from the germline V gene (reference sequence). CDR3 in DNA: TGTGCCAGCAGCTCGGGACAGGGGGAGGTCGAGCAGTACTTC. Protein sequence: CASSSGQGEVEQYF.

The chain employs TRBV20-1 and TRBJ2-1; D remains ambiguous. CDR1 is DFQATT and CDR2 is SNEGSKA in the germline V gene (reference sequence). CDR3 length: 16 amino acids. The ends were cut back, 4 bases at V and 3 bases at J, with 19 bases in the middle. The CDR3: CSATLSSSGVYNEQFF. CDR3 in DNA: TGCAGTGCTACCCTAAGTTCATCAGGCGTCTACAATGAGCAGTTCTTC.

In this sample, this clonotype turned up many times. The chain employs TRBV7-3 and TRBJ1-2; no firm D call. Germline V CDR1 and CDR2: SGHTA, FQGTGA. V lost 5 bases to trimming and J lost 4 bases, with 20 bases between them. This CDR3 has 16 amino acids. Here the CDR3 reads CASSPNPLNRSYGYTF. CDR3 coding DNA: TGTGCCAGCAGCCCGAACCCCCTAAACAGAAGCTATGGCTACACCTTC.

This clonotype was counted ten times or more. The chain joins TRBV19 to TRBJ2-7; no definite D call. Germline lookup yields CDR1 LNHDA and CDR2 SQIVND (reference sequence). This CDR3 is 14 amino acids long. The V end lost 10 bases, the J end lost 0 bases, and 16 bases lay between the germline ends. The chain's CDR3 is CATDDLRSSYEQYV. CDR3 bases: TGTGCCACCGACGACCTACGGAGCTCCTACGAGCAGTACGTC.

This chain links TRBV4-3 with TRBJ2-7, with 12 bases that match TRBD1. V lost 4 bases and J lost 6; bases outside the gene matches: 4. Germline CDR1 and CDR2: LGHNA and YSLEER. The CDR3 spans 14 residues. The CDR3 bases are TGCGCCAGCAGCCCCGGGGACAGGGGGCGCGAGCAGTACTTC. It yields the protein CASSPGDRGREQYF.

Note on this clonotype: The DNA is left out, because the CDR3 cannot be placed on it with certainty; the CDR3 is given as TCRdb lists it. V is TRBV7-9 and J is TRBJ2-2; the table's D gene call, TRBD1, was not cross checked with the DNA. Per germline, CDR1 SEHNR and CDR2 FQNEAQ (reference sequence). The CDR3 is 15 amino acids long, termini counted. CDR3 in amino acids: CVSSFGQGNTGELFF.

There are many counts of this clonotype. This chain joins TRBV19 and TRBJ1-2, with 7 positions matching TRBD1. Unmatched junction bases numbered 7, after V lost 8 bases and J lost 4 bases. CDR1 and CDR2 from the germline V gene are LNHDA and SQIVND (reference sequence). This CDR3 is built from 13 residues. This CDR3 reads CASGDGTVYGYTF. The DNA of the CDR3 is TGTGCCAGTGGGGACGGGACAGTCTATGGCTACACCTTC.

On this clonotype itself: This may be a read error: a much more frequent sequence differs by one nucleotide. The chain employs TRBV5-6 and TRBJ2-3, with unresolved D. This CDR3 is 13 amino acids long. The ends were cut back, 0 bases at V and 10 bases at J, with 12 bases in the middle. Germline V CDR1 and CDR2: SGHDT, YYEEEE. The CDR3 reads CASSLVSATPQYF. The CDR3 region has the DNA TGTGCCAGCAGCTTGGTATCGGCGACCCCGCAGTATTTT.

In its sample, this clonotype was seen many times. The chain combines TRBV10-1 with TRBJ1-6, with no clear D. This CDR3 region has 16 residues. CDR1 is WNHNN, CDR2 SYGVQD, per germline (reference sequence). The V gene lost 6 bases and the J gene lost 3 bases, with 15 bases spanning the gap. The CDR3 loop reads CASSANTRGYNSPLHF. The CDR3 DNA reads TGCGCCAGCAGCGCGAATACAAGAGGCTATAATTCACCCCTCCACTTT.

This sequence joins TRBV3-1 and TRBJ2-6; D might be TRBD2 (7 bases). The CDR3 is 17 amino acids. Germline values: CDR1 LGHDT, CDR2 YNNKEL (reference sequence). The germline V and J ends were trimmed by 0 bases and 2 bases, with 11 bases remaining between them. Written as DNA, the CDR3 is TGTGCCAGCAGCCAAGAGGCGGGGGCTACTGGGGCCAACGTCCTGACTTTC. This sequence encodes CASSQEAGATGANVLTF.

This clonotype was counted many times. The chain couples TRBV5-1 to TRBJ1-3; D is perhaps TRBD1 (5 bases). Per germline, CDR1 SGHRS and CDR2 YFSETQ. V lost 4 bases, J lost 4 bases, and 12 bases lay in between. The CDR3 has 14 residues. The CDR3: CASSTSGTGNTIYF. The CDR3 coding sequence is TGCGCCAGCAGCACCTCGGGGACCGGAAACACCATATATTTT.